This record concerns one TCR beta chain sequence. This entry comes from a study of blood T cell repertoires in COVID-19. For the study at large: Spain, Italy and the United States supplied samples that represented acute and convalescent COVID-19. The analysed material was cDNA or gDNA that came from T cells, B-cell-depleted T cells, or PBMCs.

As originally analysed: Cell counts per sample came from amplifying reference gene primers. Method: immunoSEQ multiplex PCR; TCRdb's copy keeps in-frame clones and lacks some. That table supplies the V and J calls and clone size; D and trimming were determined from the DNA. The profile shows fewer than 200,000 clones, around 77% of them singletons. The CDR3 extends over 14 amino acids. V was pared by 7 bases and J by 5 bases, with 8 bases of the junction left unmatched. Looked up from germline, CDR1 is LNHDA and CDR2 is SQIVND (reference sequence). This chain links TRBV19 with TRBJ2-1; 7 bases map to TRBD2. The TCR sequence derives from a man between 65 and 85 years old with acute or convalescent COVID-19. The sequencing sample was made of peripheral blood. This CDR3 is CASTSSGADNEQFF. The DNA for the CDR3 is TGTGCCAGTACCTCTAGCGGCGCTGACAATGAGCAGTTCTTC.